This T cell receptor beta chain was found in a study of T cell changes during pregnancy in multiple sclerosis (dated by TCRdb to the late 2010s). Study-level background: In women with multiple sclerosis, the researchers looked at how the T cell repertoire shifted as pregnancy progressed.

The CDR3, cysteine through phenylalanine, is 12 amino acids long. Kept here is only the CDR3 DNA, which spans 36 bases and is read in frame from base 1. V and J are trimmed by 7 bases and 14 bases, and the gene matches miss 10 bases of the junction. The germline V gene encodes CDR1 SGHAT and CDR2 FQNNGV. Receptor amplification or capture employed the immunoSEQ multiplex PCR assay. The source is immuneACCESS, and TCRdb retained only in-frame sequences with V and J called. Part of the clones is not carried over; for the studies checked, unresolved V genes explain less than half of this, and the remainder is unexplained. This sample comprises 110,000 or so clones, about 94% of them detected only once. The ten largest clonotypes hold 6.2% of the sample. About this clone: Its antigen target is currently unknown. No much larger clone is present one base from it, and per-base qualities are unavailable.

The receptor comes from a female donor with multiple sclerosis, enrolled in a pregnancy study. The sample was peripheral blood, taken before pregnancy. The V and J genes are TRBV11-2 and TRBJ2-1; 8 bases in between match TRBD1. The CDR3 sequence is CASTNSTDREFF. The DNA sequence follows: TGTGCCAGCACCAATAGCACGGACAGGGAGTTCTTC.